The clone carrying this T cell receptor beta chain was detected a few times. Its antigen is unidentified. This CDR3 is also generated by other DNA sequences in the sample. The junction had 2 bases not matched to a gene; V was cut back by 2 bases and J by 2 bases. CDR1 and CDR2 from the germline V gene are SGDLS and YYNGEE. This CDR3 spans 14 amino acids. The data were obtained in a study of beta chain features in type 1 diabetes. Study-wide points: Type 1 diabetes patients had TCRB CDR3s that were shorter (moderately but significantly so) in all four CD4+ subsets.

Every participating donor gave one draw, a heparinised blood sample averaging about 100 mL. Expressed TCRB transcripts were sequenced because the isolated RNA had all been reverse transcribed beforehand. TCRdb's copy holds only in-frame clones and misses some; the assay was immunoSEQ multiplex PCR. The profile shows about 650,000 clones, roughly an eighth of them singletons. Sequenced input: naive CD4+ T cells from blood. The rearrangement links TRBV9 to TRBJ2-7; 9 bases fit TRBD1. This receptor was taken from a man in his thirties or forties with type 1 diabetes. This CDR3 reads CASSVGTGTYEQYF. The CDR3 DNA follows: TGTGCCAGCAGCGTGGGGACAGGGACCTACGAGCAGTACTTC. The variable domain in full, with the rest retrieved from reference TRBV9 and TRBJ2-7, is DSGVTQTPKHLITATGQRVTLRCSPRSGDLSVYWYQQSLDQGLQFLIQYYNGEERAKGNILERFSAQQFPDLHSELNLSSLELGDSALYFCASSVGTGTYEQYFGPGTRLTVT.